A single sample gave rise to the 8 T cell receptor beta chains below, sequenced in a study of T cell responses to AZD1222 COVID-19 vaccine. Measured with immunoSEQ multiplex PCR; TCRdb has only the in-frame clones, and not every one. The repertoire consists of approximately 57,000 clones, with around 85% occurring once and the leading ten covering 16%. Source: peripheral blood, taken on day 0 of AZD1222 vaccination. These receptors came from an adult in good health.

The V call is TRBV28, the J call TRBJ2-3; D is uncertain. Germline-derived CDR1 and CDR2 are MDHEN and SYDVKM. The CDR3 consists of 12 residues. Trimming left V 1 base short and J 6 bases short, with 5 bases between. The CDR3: CASSLFSDTQYF. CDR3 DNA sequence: TGTGCCAGCAGTTTATTTTCGGATACGCAGTATTTT.

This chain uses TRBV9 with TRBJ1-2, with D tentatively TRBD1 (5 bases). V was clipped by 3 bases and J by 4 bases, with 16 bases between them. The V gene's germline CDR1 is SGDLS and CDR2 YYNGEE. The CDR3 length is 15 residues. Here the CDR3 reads CASSGLPGTIYGYTF. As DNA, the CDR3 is TGTGCCAGCAGCGGTCTACCCGGGACCATCTATGGCTACACCTTC.

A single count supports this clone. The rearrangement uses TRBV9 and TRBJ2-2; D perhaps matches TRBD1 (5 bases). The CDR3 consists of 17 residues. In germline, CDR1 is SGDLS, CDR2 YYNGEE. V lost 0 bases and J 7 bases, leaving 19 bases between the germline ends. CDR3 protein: CASSVGAGLYSDGELFF. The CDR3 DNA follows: TGTGCCAGCAGCGTAGGTGCAGGGTTGTACTCGGACGGGGAGCTGTTTTTT. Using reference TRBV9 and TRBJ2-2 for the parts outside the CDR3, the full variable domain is DSGVTQTPKHLITATGQRVTLRCSPRSGDLSVYWYQQSLDQGLQFLIQYYNGEERAKGNILERFSAQQFPDLHSELNLSSLELGDSALYFCASSVGAGLYSDGELFFGEGSRLTVL.

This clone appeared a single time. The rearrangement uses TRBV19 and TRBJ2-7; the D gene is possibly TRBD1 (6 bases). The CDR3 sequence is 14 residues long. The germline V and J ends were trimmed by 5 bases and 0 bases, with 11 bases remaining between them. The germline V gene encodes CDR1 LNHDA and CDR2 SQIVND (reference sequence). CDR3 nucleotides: TGTGCCAGTAGTCAGACAGGTCGCTCCTACGAGCAGTACTTC. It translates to CASSQTGRSYEQYF. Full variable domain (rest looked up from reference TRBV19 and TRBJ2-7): DGGITQSPKYLFRKEGQNVTLSCEQNLNHDAMYWYRQDPGQGLRLIYYSQIVNDFQKGDIAEGYSVSREKKESFPLTVTSAQKNPTAFYLCASSQTGRSYEQYFGPGTRLTVT.

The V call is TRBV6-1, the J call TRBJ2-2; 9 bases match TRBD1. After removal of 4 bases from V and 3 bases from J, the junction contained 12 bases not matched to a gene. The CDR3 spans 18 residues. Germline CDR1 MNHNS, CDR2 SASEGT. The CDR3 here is CASSVSPQGASDTGELFF. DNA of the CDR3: TGTGCCAGCAGTGTTAGCCCACAGGGGGCATCGGACACCGGGGAGCTGTTTTTT.

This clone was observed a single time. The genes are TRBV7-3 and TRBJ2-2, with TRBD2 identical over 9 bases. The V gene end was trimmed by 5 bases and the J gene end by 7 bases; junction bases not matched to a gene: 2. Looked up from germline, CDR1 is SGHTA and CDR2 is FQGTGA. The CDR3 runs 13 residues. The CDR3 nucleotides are TGTGCCAGCAGCCAACTAGCGGGCGGGGAGCTGTTTTTT. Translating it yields CASSQLAGGELFF.

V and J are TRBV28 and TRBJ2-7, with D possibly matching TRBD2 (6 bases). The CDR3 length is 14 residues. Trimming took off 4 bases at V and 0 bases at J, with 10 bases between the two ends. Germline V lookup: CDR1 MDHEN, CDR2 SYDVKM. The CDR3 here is CASSSAGSSYEQYF. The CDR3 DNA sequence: TGTGCCAGCAGTTCGGCCGGGAGCTCCTACGAGCAGTACTTC.

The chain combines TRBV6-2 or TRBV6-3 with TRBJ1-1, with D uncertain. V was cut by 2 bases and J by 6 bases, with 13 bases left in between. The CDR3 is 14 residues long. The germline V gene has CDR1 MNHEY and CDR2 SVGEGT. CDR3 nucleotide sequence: TGTGCCAGCAGTTACCTTGGGGATTCTGCTGAAGCTTTCTTT. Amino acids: CASSYLGDSAEAFF.